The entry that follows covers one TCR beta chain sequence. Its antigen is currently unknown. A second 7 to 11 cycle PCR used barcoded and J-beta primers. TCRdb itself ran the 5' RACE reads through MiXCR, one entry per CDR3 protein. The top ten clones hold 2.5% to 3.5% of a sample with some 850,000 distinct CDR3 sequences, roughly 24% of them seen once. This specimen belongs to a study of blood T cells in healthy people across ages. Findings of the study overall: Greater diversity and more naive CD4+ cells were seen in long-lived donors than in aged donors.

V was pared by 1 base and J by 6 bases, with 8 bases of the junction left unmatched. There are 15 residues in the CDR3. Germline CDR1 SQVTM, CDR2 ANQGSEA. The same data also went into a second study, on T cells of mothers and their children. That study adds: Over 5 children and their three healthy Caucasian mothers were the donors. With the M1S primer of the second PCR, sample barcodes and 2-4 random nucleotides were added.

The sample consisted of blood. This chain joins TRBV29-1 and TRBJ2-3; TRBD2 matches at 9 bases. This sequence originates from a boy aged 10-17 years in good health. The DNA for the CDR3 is TGCAGCGTTGAAGGGGTTAGCGGGGGCTCGGATACGCAGTATTTT. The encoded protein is CSVEGVSGGSDTQYF.